This T cell receptor (beta chain) was found in a study of blood T cell repertoires in COVID-19. Overall study context: The analysed material was cDNA or gDNA that came from T cells, B-cell-depleted T cells, or PBMCs.

Cohort assignment relied on participant-reported clinical history. A single count supports this clone. Original handling: Amplification from reference gene primers served as the basis for estimated nucleated cell counts. Assay used: immunoSEQ multiplex PCR; TCRdb lists only in-frame clones, some missing. V, J and clone size were drawn from that table, and D and trimming were deduced from the DNA. The top ten hold approximately 3.1% of the sample, which has roughly 380,000 clones, more than 75% seen once. The sample taken for sequencing was PBMCs or T cells enriched from blood (not recorded which). This receptor was obtained from a woman younger than 45 who had recovered from COVID-19.

The CDR3 spells CASSHPSREQYF. For the CDR3, the DNA is TGCGCCAGCAGCCACCCGTCCCGCGAGCAGTACTTC. The chain joins TRBV4-1 to TRBJ2-7; D is unresolved. Trimming pared 3 bases from V and 6 bases from J, leaving 9 bases between. The CDR3 is 12 residues long. CDR1 MGHRA and CDR2 YSYEKL come from the germline V gene.